Detailed here is one T cell receptor beta chain. The antigen is undetermined. This specimen comes from a study of vaccination and CD4 T cells after COVID-19. Study summary: For control cultures, the treatment was a CEFX pool, an HIV-1 Nef pool, or no peptide.

Time point of the sample: late sampling 161 to 241 days after vaccination in three convalescent patients. Regarding treatment: approximately nine-day PBMC culture with coronavirus spike peptide pools or control peptides (ViraFEST assay). The study sequenced cultured CD4+ T cell DNA using the Oncomine TCR Beta short-read assay. From the PCR reads, TCRdb called clonotypes with MiXCR, one entry per CDR3 protein. The sample has approximately 17,000 distinct CDR3 sequences, 45% to 65% seen once. This CDR3 spans 14 amino acids. J gave up 2 bases and V 4 bases, and 7 bases lay outside the gene matches. In germline, CDR1 is SQVTM, CDR2 ANQGSEA.

The chain carries TRBV29-1 and TRBJ1-2, with TRBD1 matching 7 bases. The TCR comes from a human donor who had recovered from COVID-19. Specimen: CD4+ T cells from blood, cultured in vitro, collected about 7 months after SARS-CoV-2 vaccination. The chain's CDR3 is CSVGVGQNNYGYTF. The CDR3 coding sequence is TGCAGCGTTGGGGTGGGACAGAACAACTATGGCTACACCTTC.